This TCR beta chain was retrieved from a study of regulatory T cells in long-lasting Graves disease. This clonotype came up many times. The CDR3 totals 14 residues. Trimming left V 6 bases short and J 0 bases short, with 9 bases between. Germline CDR1 and CDR2: MDHEN and SYDVKM. The time point here: newly diagnosed GD, antithyroid drugs for less than 3 months. From PBMCs, RNA was extracted and then used to make the TCR library. Arm-PCR with iRepertoire HTBI primers amplified the CDR3 regions for these TCR beta libraries. MiXCR, applied by TCRdb to the multiplex PCR reads, yields one record per CDR3 protein. This sample has about 610,000 distinct CDR3 sequences, with 16% found just once. Separately, the same data were catalogued under a study of T cells in Graves' hyperthyroidism and ophthalmopathy. From that second work: Calling Graves' hyperthyroidism stable meant ophthalmopathy did not progress within 18 months. The study enrolled patients aged 18 to 65 with newly diagnosed hyperthyroidism of under 2 months' duration. When the TCR CDR3 underwent first-round RT-PCR, the HTBI primer set was used.

The chain combines TRBV28 with TRBJ1-3, with D uncertain. This TCR was recovered from a man between 18 and 29 years old with Graves disease. The sample in question was peripheral blood mononuclear cells (PBMCs), obtained at new diagnosis, from a patient treated with antithyroid drugs. Written as DNA, the CDR3 is TGTGCCAGCAGCTGGCAGTCCTCTGGAAACACCATATATTTT. Its protein is CASSWQSSGNTIYF.